A selection of T cell receptor beta chains follows, all from one sample in a study of CD8 T cells in Susac syndrome. TCRdb called the immunoSEQ multiplex PCR reads again in MiXCR, with one record for every CDR3 protein. The sample yields 300,000 or so distinct CDR3 sequences, around 92% seen once. The sample comprised CD4+ T cells from PBMCs. These TCRs come from a human donor with multiple sclerosis. Both conserved end residues are part of each CDR3. Fields, in order: D gene, V gene, J gene, clone size, CDR3 DNA, CDR3 protein. The D gene is left open where the match is weak. The size entry is marked missing in some rows and otherwise reads once, few, many or a size class.

NA	TRBV18	TRBJ2-7	NA	TGTGCCAGCTCACCGGGGTCCGCCTACGAGCAGTACTTC	CASSPGSAYEQYF
TRBD2	TRBV11-1	TRBJ2-1	NA	TGTGCCAGCAGCTCCCTAGCGGGGGGGTCCAACAATGAGCAGTTCTTC	CASSSLAGGSNNEQFF
NA	TRBV18	TRBJ2-7	NA	TGTGCCAGCTCACCCCCCGACGGCAGCGCCTCCGAGCAGTACTTC	CASSPPDGSASEQYF
TRBD1	TRBV29-1	TRBJ2-1	NA	TGCAGCGTTTCTGTGACAGGGGGGTCTCATGAGCAGTTCTTC	CSVSVTGGSHEQFF
NA	TRBV10-3	TRBJ2-1	NA	TGTGCCATCTCCGATCCCGTCACCTCCTACAATGAGCAGTTCTTC	CAISDPVTSYNEQFF
TRBD2	TRBV5-8	TRBJ2-2	NA	TGTGCCAGCAGACGAGGACTAGCGGGTACCGGGGAGCTGTTTTTT	CASRRGLAGTGELFF
TRBD2	TRBV29-1	TRBJ2-1	NA	TGCAGCGTCGGCGGCCGGGGACTAGCCAAAGGCTGGTCCTACAATGAGCAGTTCTTC	CSVGGRGLAKGWSYNEQFF
NA	TRBV15	TRBJ2-3	NA	TGTGCCACCAGCAGAGCGGGGGTCCAAGATACGCAGTATTTT	CATSRAGVQDTQYF
NA	TRBV29-1	TRBJ2-1	NA	TGCAGCGTTGGACAGGAACCCTACAATGAGCAGTTCTTC	CSVGQEPYNEQFF
TRBD1	TRBV12-3/TRBV12-4	TRBJ1-5	NA	TGTGCCAGCAGTCCCCGACAGGGGCGTGAGAGTCAGCCCCAGCATTTT	CASSPRQGRESQPQHF
NA	TRBV19	TRBJ2-1	NA	TGTGCCAGTGGTCGGGACTCGTACAATGAGCAGTTCTTC	CASGRDSYNEQFF
NA	TRBV10-1	TRBJ2-5	NA	TGCGCCAGCAGTGAGTCTGGGGGGATGGAAACCCAGTACTTC	CASSESGGMETQYF
NA	TRBV19	TRBJ1-1	NA	TGTGCCAGTAGTATCTTGACAGCCAAGAACACTGAAGCTTTCTTT	CASSILTAKNTEAFF
NA	TRBV11-2	TRBJ1-2	NA	TGTGCCAGCAGCTTAGGAAACAGGGTGTACGACTACACCTTC	CASSLGNRVYDYTF
NA	TRBV3-1	TRBJ2-3	NA	TGTGCCAGCAGCCTAGGGGTTCTTATATCGGATACGCAGTATTTT	CASSLGVLISDTQYF
NA	TRBV30	TRBJ1-1	NA	TGTGCCTGGAGACAGGCCGGGCCGGCTGAAGCTTTCTTT	CAWRQAGPAEAFF
NA	TRBV4-2	TRBJ1-1	NA	TGTGCCAGCAGCCAAGAAAGGGATTGGACGAACACTGAAGCTTTCTTT	CASSQERDWTNTEAFF
NA	TRBV5-1	TRBJ2-7	once	TGCGCCAGCAACGTTGGCGGATCCTCCTACGAGCAGTACTTC	CASNVGGSSYEQYF
NA	TRBV7-2	TRBJ1-2	NA	TGTGCCAGCAGCTTTTCGTCCGGGACGCCAGACTATGGCTACACCTTC	CASSFSSGTPDYGYTF
NA	TRBV5-1	TRBJ2-7	NA	TGCGCCAGCAGCCCGGACAGTGGGGCCTACGAGCAGTACTTC	CASSPDSGAYEQYF
TRBD2	TRBV7-8	TRBJ2-7	NA	TGTGCCAGCAGCAGGGGGGCTAGCGGGGTTAACGAGCAGTACTTC	CASSRGASGVNEQYF
TRBD1	TRBV23-1	TRBJ1-2	NA	TGCGCCAGCAGTCAATCCTCAGGGGGCTATGGCTACACCTTC	CASSQSSGGYGYTF
NA	TRBV7-2	TRBJ2-1	once	TGTGCCAGCAGCTTAGAAAGGAGCACCTACAATGAGCAGTTCTTC	CASSLERSTYNEQFF
TRBD2	TRBV11-1	TRBJ2-1	NA	TGTGCCAGCAGCTTAGGCCGGGCGGGGGGCCACAATGAGCAGTTCTTC	CASSLGRAGGHNEQFF
NA	TRBV7-2	TRBJ2-5	once	TGTGCCAGCAGCTTAGGGGGGGCCGTCGGGGAGACCCAGTACTTC	CASSLGGAVGETQYF
NA	TRBV20-1	TRBJ2-1	NA	TGCAGTGCCACAGTCCCCTTAAGCTCCTACAATGAGCAGTTCTTC	CSATVPLSSYNEQFF
NA	TRBV5-1	TRBJ1-5	NA	TGCGCCAGCAGCCCCGAGGGCACTCAGCCCCAGCATTTT	CASSPEGTQPQHF
TRBD2	TRBV2	TRBJ2-1	NA	TGTGCCAGCAGAGGACTAGCGGGGGGGCTTGGCGATGAGCAGTTCTTC	CASRGLAGGLGDEQFF
TRBD2	TRBV7-9	TRBJ2-3	NA	TGTGCCAGCAGCTATAGCGGGAGAAACACAGATACGCAGTATTTT	CASSYSGRNTDTQYF
NA	TRBV20-1	TRBJ2-4	NA	TGCAGTGCTAGCAAGCCTCTAGCTGGAGCCAAAAACATTCAGTACTTC	CSASKPLAGAKNIQYF
TRBD2	TRBV5-4	TRBJ2-3	NA	TGTGCCAGCAGCTTGGCCGGGCGGGGGTCGGATACGCAGTATTTT	CASSLAGRGSDTQYF
NA	TRBV6-5	TRBJ1-2	NA	TGTGCCAGCAGTTACTCGAACAGGGTTCGCTATGGCTACACCTTC	CASSYSNRVRYGYTF
NA	TRBV19	TRBJ1-1	NA	TGTGCCAGTAGCACAGGACTCACTGAAGCTTTCTTT	CASSTGLTEAFF
NA	TRBV7-2	TRBJ2-1	NA	TGTGCCAGCAGCTTCGTCGGGAGCTCCTACAATGAGCAGTTCTTC	CASSFVGSSYNEQFF
NA	TRBV5-1	TRBJ2-1	NA	TGCGCCAGCAGCACCGTCCTACAGGGATCGAATGAGCAGTTCTTC	CASSTVLQGSNEQFF
TRBD1	TRBV19	TRBJ1-5	NA	TGTGCCAGCGCAACCGGGACAGGGTCTGAGCAGCCCCAGCATTTT	CASATGTGSEQPQHF
NA	TRBV29-1	TRBJ1-1	NA	TGCAGCGCCACGGTAGTCTTTGACACTGAAGCTTTCTTT	CSATVVFDTEAFF
NA	TRBV30	TRBJ1-1	NA	TGTGCCTGGGGGCCCGATTCGAACACTGAAGCTTTCTTT	CAWGPDSNTEAFF
NA	TRBV6-6	TRBJ2-1	NA	TGTGCCAGCACGATCGTAATGCTCAGCTCCTACAATGAGCAGTTCTTC	CASTIVMLSSYNEQFF
TRBD1	TRBV12-3/TRBV12-4	TRBJ2-1	NA	TGTGCCAGCAGAGCTCTGGGGACAGGGGGTCGCAATGAGCAGTTCTTC	CASRALGTGGRNEQFF